These 21 T cell receptor beta chains share one sample of origin, sequenced in a study of control samples from healthy donors and cancer patients. Method: immunoSEQ multiplex PCR; TCRdb's copy keeps in-frame clones and lacks some. The table lists about 250,000 clones, over 70% of them singletons, with more than 10% in the top ten. The sequenced sample was PBMCs. The source is a woman aged 60 to 75 with lung cancer.

This chain connects TRBV3-1 (or the pseudogene TRBV3-2) to TRBJ1-2, with D maybe TRBD1 (5 bases). The length of the CDR3 is 17 residues. V shed 0 bases and J shed 4 bases, with 18 bases lying between them. CDR1 is LGHDT and CDR2 is YNNKEL in the germline V gene (reference sequence). CDR3 residues: CASSQDFLQGGTYGYTF. CDR3 bases: TGTGCCAGCAGCCAAGATTTCCTCCAGGGCGGTACCTATGGCTACACCTTC.

V is TRBV19 and J is TRBJ1-2, with 9 bases lining up with TRBD1. J was trimmed by 5 bases and V by 5 bases; bases with no gene match: 6. Germline V gene lookup returns CDR1 LNHDA and CDR2 SQIVND (reference sequence). CDR3 length: 14 residues. The CDR3 is CASSGRTGDYGYTF. CDR3 DNA: TGTGCCAGTAGTGGCCGGACAGGGGATTATGGCTACACCTTC.

DNA for the CDR3: TGCAGCGTTGACTTCTCTCAAGAGACCCAGTACTTC. The encoded protein is CSVDFSQETQYF. The gene calls are TRBV29-1 and TRBJ2-5; the D is unclear. Germline CDR1 SQVTM, CDR2 ANQGSEA. The CDR3 is made up of 12 amino acids. V lost 3 bases, J lost 2 bases, and 7 bases lay in between.

This clone was picked up a small number of times. The chain couples TRBV6-2 or TRBV6-3 to TRBJ2-7; D uncertain. The length of the CDR3 is 13 residues. V was trimmed by 6 bases and J by 3 bases, leaving 12 bases between them. In germline, CDR1 is MNHEY, CDR2 SVGEGT. CDR3 bases: TGTGCCAGCAGCCGACACGATAACTACGAGCAGTACTTC. It yields the protein CASSRHDNYEQYF.

V and J are TRBV19 and TRBJ2-7; 14 bases align to TRBD2. Trimming at V came to 5 bases and at J to 2 bases, leaving 14 bases not matched to a gene. The germline gives CDR1 LNHDA, CDR2 SQIVND (reference sequence). The CDR3 sequence is 19 residues long. In DNA form, the CDR3 reads TGTGCCAGTAGTCGACGTGAGACTAGCGGGGGGGGCCCCCCCTACGAGCAGTACTTC. This encodes CASSRRETSGGGPPYEQYF.

This clone turned up a few times. The V call is TRBV7-9, the J call TRBJ1-1; D is ambiguous. CDR3 length equals 13 residues. Germline CDR1 reads SEHNR; CDR2 reads FQNEAQ (reference sequence). V lost 1 base to trimming and J lost 0 bases, with 3 bases between them. The CDR3 DNA follows: TGTGCCAGCAGCTTAGACATGAACACTGAAGCTTTCTTT. Protein sequence: CASSLDMNTEAFF.

The V and J genes are TRBV4-1 and TRBJ2-1, with D perhaps matching TRBD1 or TRBD2 (5 bases each). Deletions cut 4 bases from V and 4 bases from J, with 14 bases between. The CDR3 covers 15 residues. Germline CDR1 MGHRA, CDR2 YSYEKL. The CDR3 region has the DNA TGCGCCAGCAGCCGGGACCCTCGGGAATACAATGAGCAGTTCTTC. This gives the protein CASSRDPREYNEQFF.

This clone was observed a handful of times. This chain links TRBV10-2 with TRBJ1-4, with TRBD1 matching over 7 bases. J gave up 3 bases and V 6 bases, and 4 bases lay outside the gene matches. The CDR3 runs to 14 residues. In germline, CDR1 is WSHSY, CDR2 SAAADI. The CDR3 here is CASRQTGSNEKLFF. CDR3 nucleotides: TGCGCCAGCAGGCAGACAGGGTCTAATGAAAAACTGTTTTTT.

The rearrangement joins TRBV5-1 to TRBJ2-5; 8 bases are shared with TRBD1. Germline V CDR1 and CDR2: SGHRS, YFSETQ. J lost 3 bases, V lost 4 bases, and 5 bases had no gene match. This CDR3 has 14 residues. CDR3 protein: CASSRRQGKETQYF. CDR3 in DNA: TGCGCCAGCAGCCGGCGACAGGGGAAAGAGACCCAGTACTTC.

The chain carries TRBV18 and TRBJ1-1; D possibly corresponds to TRBD1 (5 bases). This CDR3 comprises 15 residues. Germline loops: CDR1 KGHSH, CDR2 LQKENI. V lost 3 bases to trimming and J lost 1 base, with 12 bases between them. This CDR3 reads CASSPLQGENTEAFF. In nucleotides, the CDR3 is TGTGCCAGCTCACCCTTACAAGGGGAGAACACTGAAGCTTTCTTT.

The CDR3 region is CASSDRDTGEKLFF. CDR3 coding DNA: TGTGCCAGCAGCGACCGGGACACGGGCGAAAAACTGTTTTTT. This sequence joins TRBV4-2 and TRBJ1-4; tentatively, D is TRBD1 (6 bases). Germline CDR1 is LGHNA and CDR2 is YNFKEQ. The CDR3 spans 14 residues. Trimming shortened V by 5 bases and J by 8 bases, and 15 bases separated the two germline ends.

The chain links TRBV3-1 (or the pseudogene TRBV3-2) to TRBJ2-7; 13 bases fit TRBD2. Losses at the gene ends were 11 bases for V and 6 bases for J; bases not matched to a gene: 10. Germline lookup yields CDR1 LGHDT and CDR2 YNNKEL (reference sequence). The CDR3 consists of 14 residues. The CDR3 sequence: CASRRTSGSLEQYF. The CDR3 coding sequence is TGTGCCTCACGACGGACTAGCGGGAGCCTCGAGCAGTACTTC.

The V gene is TRBV29-1, the J gene TRBJ2-7, with D possibly matching TRBD2 (5 bases). V lost 0 bases and J lost 1, with 7 bases in between. The length of the CDR3 is 13 residues. CDR1 SQVTM and CDR2 ANQGSEA come from the germline V gene. In nucleotides, the CDR3 is TGCAGCGTTGAAGATCGGGGTTCCTACGAGCAGTACTTC. It codes for CSVEDRGSYEQYF.

The chain is built from TRBV9 and TRBJ2-7, with a weak D call TRBD2 (5 bases). The germline V gene has CDR1 SGDLS and CDR2 YYNGEE. Trimming removed 0 bases at V and 7 bases at J, with 11 bases between. The CDR3 sequence is 13 residues long. CDR3 region: CASSVDIWEEQYF. In DNA, the CDR3 is TGTGCCAGCAGCGTAGATATATGGGAGGAGCAGTACTTC.

This clone has more than one count but fewer than ten. Possible read error: a much larger clone is one base away. The chain recombines TRBV27 with TRBJ1-2; 7 bases fit TRBD1. CDR1 and CDR2 from the germline V gene are MNHEY and SMNVEV (reference sequence). CDR3 length equals 13 residues. Unmatched junction bases numbered 1, after V lost 2 bases and J lost 4 bases. The CDR3 sequence: CASSLDRAYGYTF. The CDR3 DNA reads TGTGCCAGCAGTTTAGACAGGGCCTATGGCTACACCTTC.

The chain combines TRBV7-2 with TRBJ1-4; TRBD1 agrees at 7 bases. Germline values: CDR1 SGHTA, CDR2 FQGNSA. V shed 6 bases, J shed 8 bases, and the junction held 6 bases outside the gene matches. The CDR3 extends over 13 amino acids. The CDR3 bases are TGTGCCAGCAGGGTCGGGACAGCCGAAAAACTGTTTTTT. The encoded protein is CASRVGTAEKLFF.

V and J are TRBV5-1 and TRBJ1-2; 8 positions agree with TRBD1. V lost 0 bases and J lost 0; bases outside the gene matches: 4. Looked up from germline, CDR1 is SGHRS and CDR2 is YFSETQ. The CDR3 covers 16 residues. Here the CDR3 reads CASSLGGTGPNYGYTF. CDR3 in DNA: TGCGCCAGCAGCTTGGGAGGGACAGGTCCTAACTATGGCTACACCTTC.

The chain links TRBV3-1 (or the pseudogene TRBV3-2) to TRBJ2-6; D is perhaps TRBD2 (5 bases). The V and J ends lost 1 base and 3 bases respectively, with 7 bases between them. CDR1 and CDR2 from the germline V gene are LGHDT and YNNKEL (reference sequence). CDR3 size: 15 residues. The CDR3 region is CASSQVGVGANVLTF. Here the CDR3 DNA reads TGTGCCAGCAGCCAAGTCGGGGTTGGGGCCAACGTCCTGACTTTC.

To note about this clone: At the DNA level, this CDR3 is encoded by other sequences in the same sample as well. DNA for the CDR3: TGCGCCAGCAGCTTGCGGGGGCCTGGCACTGAAGCTTTCTTT. Its translation: CASSLRGPGTEAFF. The chain carries TRBV5-1 and TRBJ1-1, with a weak D call TRBD1 (6 bases). The germline CDR1 and CDR2 sequences are SGHRS and YFSETQ. CDR3 length: 14 amino acids. Trimming took 1 base from V and 4 from J, leaving 11 bases between them.

The V gene is TRBV13, the J gene TRBJ2-7; 10 nucleotides match TRBD2. Per germline, CDR1 PRHDT and CDR2 FYEKMQ (reference sequence). This CDR3 is 14 amino acids long. Unmatched junction bases numbered 4, after V lost 8 bases and J lost 0 bases. The chain's CDR3 is CASRLAGSSYEQYF. DNA for the CDR3: TGTGCCAGCCGACTAGCGGGTTCCTCCTACGAGCAGTACTTC.

The V and J genes are TRBV20-1 and TRBJ1-5; a possible D gene is TRBD1 (5 bases). Germline CDR1 is DFQATT and CDR2 is SNEGSKA (reference sequence). Trimming took 4 bases from V and 3 from J, leaving 13 bases between them. The CDR3 consists of 14 residues. DNA of the CDR3: TGCAGTGCTACTGATGGGACTATCAATCAGCCCCAGCATTTT. It codes for CSATDGTINQPQHF.